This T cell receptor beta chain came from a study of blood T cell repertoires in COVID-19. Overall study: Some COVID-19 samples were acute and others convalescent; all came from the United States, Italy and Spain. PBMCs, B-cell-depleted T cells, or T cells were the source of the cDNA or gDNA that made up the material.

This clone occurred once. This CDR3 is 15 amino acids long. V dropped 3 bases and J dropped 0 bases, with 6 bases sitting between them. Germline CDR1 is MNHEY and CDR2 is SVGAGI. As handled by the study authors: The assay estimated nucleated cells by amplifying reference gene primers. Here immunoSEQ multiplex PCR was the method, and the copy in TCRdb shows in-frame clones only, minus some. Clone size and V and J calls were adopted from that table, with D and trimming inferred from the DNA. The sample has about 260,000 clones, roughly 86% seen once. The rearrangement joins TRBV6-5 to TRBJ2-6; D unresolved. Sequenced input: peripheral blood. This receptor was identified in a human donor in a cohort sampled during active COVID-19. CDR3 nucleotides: TGTGCCAGCAGTTATCCTAGCTCTGGGGCCAACGTCCTGACTTTC. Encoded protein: CASSYPSSGANVLTF.